The 17 T cell receptor beta chains presented below share a single source sample, sequenced in a study of cytomegalovirus exposure and HLA in healthy donors. Use of 60 Vbeta and 13 Jbeta primers characterized the PCR. TCRdb keeps only in-frame clones here, not all; method: immunoSEQ multiplex PCR. The sample has 150,000 to 200,000 clones; approximately 81% are singletons. Sequencing was done on a sample of PBMCs. The receptors come from a woman under 30 in good health and CMV-seropositive.

The chain joins TRBV2 to TRBJ2-7, with 10 nucleotides matching TRBD1. J gave up 6 bases and V 6 bases, and 8 bases lay outside the gene matches. The germline CDR1 and CDR2 sequences are SNHLY and FYNNEI. The CDR3 runs to 14 residues. In nucleotides, the CDR3 is TGTGCCAGCAGCCCCGACAGGGGGCTTAGCGAGCAGTACGTC. Protein sequence: CASSPDRGLSEQYV.

The chain uses TRBV5-1 and TRBJ2-2, with 8 bases lining up with TRBD2. Germline lookup yields CDR1 SGHRS and CDR2 YFSETQ. This CDR3 contains 14 residues. Unmatched junction bases numbered 7, after V lost 5 bases and J lost 7 bases. Here the CDR3 DNA reads TGCGCCAGCAGACAAGGACTAGCCCGCGGGGAGCTGTTTTTT. Protein sequence: CASRQGLARGELFF. Using reference TRBV5-1 and TRBJ2-2 for the parts outside the CDR3, the full variable domain is KAGVTQTPRYLIKTRGQQVTLSCSPISGHRSVSWYQQTPGQGLQFLFEYFSETQRNKGNFPGRFSGRQFSNSRSEMNVSTLELGDSALYLCASRQGLARGELFFGEGSRLTVL.

This chain uses TRBV2 with TRBJ2-2; D gene uncertain. CDR1 is SNHLY and CDR2 is FYNNEI in the germline V gene. Trimming pared 3 bases from V and 0 bases from J, leaving 11 bases between. This CDR3 comprises 16 residues. The CDR3 region has the DNA TGTGCCAGCAGTGACATGGTCACTTCGAACACCGGGGAGCTGTTTTTT. Protein: CASSDMVTSNTGELFF.

This clone came up a few times. This chain uses TRBV29-1 with TRBJ1-2; D unresolved. V was pared by 3 bases and J by 4 bases, with 9 bases between. Germline V gene sequence: CDR1 SQVTM, CDR2 ANQGSEA. The CDR3 runs to 12 residues. The CDR3 loop is CSVDRQLYGYTF. CDR3 nucleotides: TGCAGCGTTGACCGTCAACTCTATGGCTACACCTTC.

CDR3 nucleotide sequence: TGTGCCAGCAGTGAACAGACAGGGAAAGGCAACACCATATATTTT. This encodes CASSEQTGKGNTIYF. The V call is TRBV6-1, the J call TRBJ1-3; 7 bases line up with TRBD1. This CDR3 is 15 amino acids long. Germline V gene sequence: CDR1 MNHNS, CDR2 SASEGT. V shed 2 bases and J 7 bases; nucleotides not matched to a gene: 8.

The chain is built from TRBV6-6 and TRBJ1-2; D gene ambiguous. The V end lost 0 bases, the J end lost 2 bases, and 7 bases lay between the germline ends. The CDR3 extends over 14 amino acids. Looked up from germline, CDR1 is MNHNY and CDR2 is SVGAGI (reference sequence). The CDR3 loop reads CASSYSRGNYGYTF. CDR3 nucleotide sequence: TGTGCCAGCAGTTACTCGAGAGGGAACTATGGCTACACCTTC.

The chain has TRBV2 and TRBJ2-3; 12 bases are shared with TRBD1. Unmatched junction bases numbered 2, after V lost 6 bases and J lost 1 base. The CDR3 is 15 amino acids. The germline CDR1 and CDR2 sequences are SNHLY and FYNNEI. The CDR3 nucleotides read TGTGCCAGCAGGGGACAGGGGGCAGGCACAGATACGCAGTATTTT. Translation: CASRGQGAGTDTQYF.

The gene calls are TRBV5-1 and TRBJ2-3, with 10 bases lining up with TRBD2. CDR1 is SGHRS, CDR2 YFSETQ, per germline. The CDR3 totals 17 residues. V gave up 4 bases and J gave up 5 bases; unmatched junction bases: 13. CDR3 loop: CASSVHYQRGGRDTQYF. As DNA, the CDR3 is TGCGCCAGCAGCGTACATTACCAGCGGGGGGGCAGAGATACGCAGTATTTT.

The V and J genes are TRBV11-2 and TRBJ2-7; D is ambiguous. Trimming removed 2 bases from V and 3 bases from J, with 8 bases in between. Germline V gene sequence: CDR1 SGHAT, CDR2 FQNNGV. The CDR3 totals 13 residues. The CDR3 reads CASSLSPDYEQYV. Here the CDR3 DNA reads TGTGCCAGCAGCTTATCCCCAGACTACGAGCAGTACGTC.

CDR3 DNA sequence: TGTGCCAGCAGCCAATTAGGGGGCCCAGATACGCAGTATTTT. Protein product: CASSQLGGPDTQYF. The chain has TRBV14 and TRBJ2-3, with 7 bases lining up with TRBD1. Germline V gene data show CDR1 as SGHDN and CDR2 as FVKESK. With 2 bases clipped from V and 4 bases from J, the junction kept 3 bases outside the gene matches. The CDR3 runs 14 residues.

This chain joins TRBV7-8 and TRBJ2-3; 8 bases align to TRBD2. Germline CDR1 is SGHVS and CDR2 is FQNEAQ. The CDR3 runs 15 residues. V shed 5 bases, J shed 5 bases, and the junction held 9 bases outside the gene matches. Here the CDR3 reads CASSQGLGVGDTQYF. CDR3 DNA: TGTGCCAGCAGCCAGGGACTAGGGGTAGGAGATACGCAGTATTTT.

The rearrangement joins TRBV7-2 to TRBJ1-2; TRBD1 matches 8 bases. Trimming took 4 bases from V and 4 from J; bases not matched to a gene: 2. The CDR3 has 13 residues. Germline assignment: CDR1 SGHTA and CDR2 FQGNSA. The CDR3 here is CASSYGTGYGYTF. The CDR3 region has the DNA TGTGCCAGCAGCTATGGGACAGGCTATGGCTACACCTTC.

CDR3 in DNA: TGTGCCAGCAGCACAATACAGGGAATGGATGAAGCTTTCTTT. Residues: CASSTIQGMDEAFF. The V and J genes are TRBV13 and TRBJ1-1, with D possibly being TRBD1 (6 bases). Germline V gene sequence: CDR1 PRHDT, CDR2 FYEKMQ (reference sequence). The CDR3 covers 14 residues. The V gene lost 5 bases and the J gene lost 7 bases, with 17 bases spanning the gap.

The rearrangement uses TRBV5-1 and TRBJ1-3; TRBD1 aligns across 9 bases. Germline V gene data show CDR1 as SGHRS and CDR2 as YFSETQ. The CDR3 is made up of 15 amino acids. J gave up 2 bases and V 5 bases, and 5 bases lay outside the gene matches. The CDR3 region has the DNA TGCGCCAGCAGAGCTGGACAGGGGACTGGAAACACCATATATTTT. Encoded protein: CASRAGQGTGNTIYF.

V and J are TRBV7-9 and TRBJ1-2, with D tentatively TRBD1 (5 bases). The CDR3 spans 15 residues. Germline CDR1 reads SEHNR; CDR2 reads FQNEAQ (reference sequence). The ends were cut back, 0 bases at V and 6 bases at J, with 14 bases in the middle. Here the CDR3 reads CASSLAAEGNDGYTF. For the CDR3, the DNA is TGTGCCAGCAGCTTAGCGGCGGAGGGGAATGATGGCTACACCTTC.

This chain links TRBV7-6 with TRBJ2-3; 7 bases agree with TRBD1. Germline CDR1 SGHVS, CDR2 FNYEAQ. There are 15 residues in the CDR3. After removal of 2 bases from V and 1 base from J, the junction contained 3 bases not matched to a gene. In nucleotides, the CDR3 is TGTGCCAGCAGCTTAAGGGACAGTGGCACAGATACGCAGTATTTT. This gives the protein CASSLRDSGTDTQYF.

The chain couples TRBV11-3 to TRBJ2-3; D gene uncertain. V lost 0 bases to trimming and J lost 0 bases, with 7 bases between them. CDR3 length: 15 residues. Germline CDR1 is SGHNT and CDR2 is YENEEA. The CDR3 bases are TGTGCCAGCAGCTTAGACCGCGGTAGCACAGATACGCAGTATTTT. As protein: CASSLDRGSTDTQYF.